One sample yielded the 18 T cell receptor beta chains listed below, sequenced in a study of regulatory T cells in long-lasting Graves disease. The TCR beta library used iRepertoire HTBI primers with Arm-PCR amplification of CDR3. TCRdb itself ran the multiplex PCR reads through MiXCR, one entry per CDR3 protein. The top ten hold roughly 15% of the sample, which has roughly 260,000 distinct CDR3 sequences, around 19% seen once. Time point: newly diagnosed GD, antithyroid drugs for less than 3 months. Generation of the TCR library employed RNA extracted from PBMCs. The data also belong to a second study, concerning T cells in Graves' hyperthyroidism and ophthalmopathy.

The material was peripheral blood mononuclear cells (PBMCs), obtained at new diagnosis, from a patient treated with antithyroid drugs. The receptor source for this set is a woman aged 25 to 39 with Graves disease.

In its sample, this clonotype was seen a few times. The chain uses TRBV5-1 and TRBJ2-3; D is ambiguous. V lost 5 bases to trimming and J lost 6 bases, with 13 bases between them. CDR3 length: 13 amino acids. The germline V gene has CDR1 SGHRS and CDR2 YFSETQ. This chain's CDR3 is CASRTVSVDTQYF. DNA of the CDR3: TGCGCCAGCAGAACGGTTTCTGTCGATACGCAGTATTTT.

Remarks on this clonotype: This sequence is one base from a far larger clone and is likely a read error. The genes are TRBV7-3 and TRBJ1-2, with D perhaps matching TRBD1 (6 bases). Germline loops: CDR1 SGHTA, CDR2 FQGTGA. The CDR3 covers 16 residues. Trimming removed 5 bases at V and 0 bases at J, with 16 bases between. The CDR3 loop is CASSPAGTGTNYGYTF. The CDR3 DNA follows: TGTGCCAGCAGCCCGGCGGGAACAGGGACTAACTATGGCTACACCTTC.

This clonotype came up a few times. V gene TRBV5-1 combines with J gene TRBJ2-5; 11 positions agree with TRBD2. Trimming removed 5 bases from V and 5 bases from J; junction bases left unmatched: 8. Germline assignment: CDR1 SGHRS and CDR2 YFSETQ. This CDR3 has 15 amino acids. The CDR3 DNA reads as TGCGCCAGCAGGCGACTAGCGGGGTCGGAGGAGACCCAGTACTTC. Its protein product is CASRRLAGSEETQYF.

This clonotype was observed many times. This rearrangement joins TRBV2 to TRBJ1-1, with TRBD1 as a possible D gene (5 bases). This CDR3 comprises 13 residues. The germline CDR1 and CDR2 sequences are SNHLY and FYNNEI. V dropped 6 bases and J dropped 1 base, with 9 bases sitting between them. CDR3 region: CASRRQQNTEAFF. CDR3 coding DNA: TGTGCCAGCAGACGACAGCAGAACACTGAAGCTTTCTTT. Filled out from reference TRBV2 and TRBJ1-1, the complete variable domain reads EPEVTQTPSHQVTQMGQEVILRCVPISNHLYFYWYRQILGQKVEFLVSFYNNEISEKSEIFDDQFSVERPDGSNFTLKIRSTKLEDSAMYFCASRRQQNTEAFFGQGTRLTVV.

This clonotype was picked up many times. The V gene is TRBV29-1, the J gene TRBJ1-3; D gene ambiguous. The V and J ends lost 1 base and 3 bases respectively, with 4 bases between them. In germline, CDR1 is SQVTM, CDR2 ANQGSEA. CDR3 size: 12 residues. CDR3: CSVEGHGNTIYF. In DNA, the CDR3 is TGCAGCGTTGAAGGACATGGAAACACCATATATTTT.

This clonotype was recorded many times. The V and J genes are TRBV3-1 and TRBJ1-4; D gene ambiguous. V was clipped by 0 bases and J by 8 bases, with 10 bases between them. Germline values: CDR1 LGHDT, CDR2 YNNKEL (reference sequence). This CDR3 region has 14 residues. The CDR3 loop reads CASSQEEYQEKLFF. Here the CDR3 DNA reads TGTGCCAGCAGCCAAGAGGAGTACCAAGAAAAACTGTTTTTT.

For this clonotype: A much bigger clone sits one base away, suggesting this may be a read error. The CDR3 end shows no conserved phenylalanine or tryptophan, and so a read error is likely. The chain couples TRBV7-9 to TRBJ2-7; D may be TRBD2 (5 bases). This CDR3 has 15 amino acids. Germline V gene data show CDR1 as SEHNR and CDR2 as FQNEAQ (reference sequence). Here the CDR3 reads CASSQVEDLRGEQYS. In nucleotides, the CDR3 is TGCGCCAGCAGCCAAGTTGAGGATCTCCGGGGCGAGCAGTACTCC.

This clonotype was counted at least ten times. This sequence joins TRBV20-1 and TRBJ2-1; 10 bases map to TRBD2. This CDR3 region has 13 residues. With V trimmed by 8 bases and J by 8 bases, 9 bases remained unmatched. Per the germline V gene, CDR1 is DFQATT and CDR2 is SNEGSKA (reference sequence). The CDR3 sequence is CSHSGGAFDEQFF. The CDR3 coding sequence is TGCAGTCACAGCGGGGGGGCCTTCGATGAGCAGTTCTTC.

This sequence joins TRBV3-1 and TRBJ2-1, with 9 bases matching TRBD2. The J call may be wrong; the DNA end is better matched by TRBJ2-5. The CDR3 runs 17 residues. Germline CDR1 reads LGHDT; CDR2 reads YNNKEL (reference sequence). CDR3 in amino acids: CASSQDLASGTQETQYF. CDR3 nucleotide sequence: TGTGCCAGCAGCCAAGATTTAGCTAGCGGGACCCAAGAGACCCAGTACTTC.

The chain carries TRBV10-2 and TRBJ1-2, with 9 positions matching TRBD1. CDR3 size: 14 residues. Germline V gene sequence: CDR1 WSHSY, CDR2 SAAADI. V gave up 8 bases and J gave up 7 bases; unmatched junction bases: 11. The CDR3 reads CASRVRDRVSGYTF. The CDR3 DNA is TGCGCCAGCCGGGTTCGGGACAGGGTTTCTGGCTACACCTTC.

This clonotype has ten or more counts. The DNA for the CDR3 is TGTGCCAGCAGCCGTAGGGGGACAGGGAACACTGAAGCTTTCTTT. The encoded protein is CASSRRGTGNTEAFF. The chain has TRBV3-1 and TRBJ1-1; 8 bases map to TRBD1. V dropped 4 bases and J dropped 1; count of bases not matched to a gene: 5. The CDR3 has 15 amino acids. The germline V gene has CDR1 LGHDT and CDR2 YNNKEL (reference sequence). Full variable domain (outside the CDR3, taken from reference TRBV3-1 and TRBJ1-1): DTAVSQTPKYLVTQMGNDKSIKCEQNLGHDTMYWYKQDSKKFLKIMFSYNNKELIINETVPNRFSPKSPDKAHLNLHINSLELGDSAVYFCASSRRGTGNTEAFFGQGTRLTVV.

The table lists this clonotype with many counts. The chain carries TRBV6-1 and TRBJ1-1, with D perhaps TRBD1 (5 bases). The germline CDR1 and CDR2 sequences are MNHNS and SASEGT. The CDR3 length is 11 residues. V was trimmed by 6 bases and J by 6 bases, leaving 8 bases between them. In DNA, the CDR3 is TGTGCCAGCAGACAGGTATCTGAAGCTTTCTTT. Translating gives CASRQVSEAFF.

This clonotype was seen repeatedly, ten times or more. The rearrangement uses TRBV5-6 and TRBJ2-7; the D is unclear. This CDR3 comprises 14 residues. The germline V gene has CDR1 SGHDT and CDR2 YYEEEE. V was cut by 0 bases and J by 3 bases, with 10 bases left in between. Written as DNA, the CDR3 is TGTGCCAGCAGCTTGGCGCCTGGGAACTACGAGCAGTACTTC. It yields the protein CASSLAPGNYEQYF.

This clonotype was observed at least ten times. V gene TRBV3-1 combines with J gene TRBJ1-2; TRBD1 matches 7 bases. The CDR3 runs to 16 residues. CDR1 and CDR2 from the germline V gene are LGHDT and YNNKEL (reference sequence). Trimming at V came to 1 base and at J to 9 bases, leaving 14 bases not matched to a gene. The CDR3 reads CASSQVQGPGQYSYTF. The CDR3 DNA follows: TGTGCCAGCAGCCAAGTACAGGGGCCAGGGCAATACAGCTACACCTTC.

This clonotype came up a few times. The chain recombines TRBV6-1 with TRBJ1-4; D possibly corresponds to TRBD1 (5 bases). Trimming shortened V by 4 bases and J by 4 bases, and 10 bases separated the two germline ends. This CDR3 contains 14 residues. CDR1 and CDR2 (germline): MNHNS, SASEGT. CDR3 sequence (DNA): TGTGCCAGCAGTGTACGACAGAGTAATGAAAAACTGTTTTTT. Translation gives CASSVRQSNEKLFF.

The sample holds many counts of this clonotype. The CDR3 DNA sequence: TGTGCCAGCAGCTTACAGGCGGCAGAGTTAAACACCATATATTTT. Residues: CASSLQAAELNTIYF. This chain connects TRBV7-2 to TRBJ1-3; D is unresolved. V lost 2 bases and J lost 6, with 14 bases in between. This CDR3 spans 15 amino acids. Germline V gives CDR1 SGHTA, CDR2 FQGNSA. Full variable domain (rest looked up from reference TRBV7-2 and TRBJ1-3): GAGVSQSPSNKVTEKGKDVELRCDPISGHTALYWYRQSLGQGLEFLIYFQGNSAPDKSGLPSDRFSAERTGGSVSTLTIQRTQQEDSAVYLCASSLQAAELNTIYFGEGSWLTVV.

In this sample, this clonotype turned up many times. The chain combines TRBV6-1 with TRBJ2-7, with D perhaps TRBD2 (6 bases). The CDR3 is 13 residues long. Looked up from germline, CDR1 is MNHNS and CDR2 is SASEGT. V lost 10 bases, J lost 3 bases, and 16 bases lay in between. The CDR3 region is CATQPGLGYEQYF. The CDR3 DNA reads TGTGCCACCCAACCGGGACTGGGCTACGAGCAGTACTTC.

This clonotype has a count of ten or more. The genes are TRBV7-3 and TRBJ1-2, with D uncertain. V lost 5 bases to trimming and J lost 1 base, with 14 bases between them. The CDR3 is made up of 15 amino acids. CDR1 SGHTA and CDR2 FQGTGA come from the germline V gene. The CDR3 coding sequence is TGTGCCAGCAGCCCACACGGACGGGGTAACTATGGCTACACCTTC. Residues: CASSPHGRGNYGYTF.